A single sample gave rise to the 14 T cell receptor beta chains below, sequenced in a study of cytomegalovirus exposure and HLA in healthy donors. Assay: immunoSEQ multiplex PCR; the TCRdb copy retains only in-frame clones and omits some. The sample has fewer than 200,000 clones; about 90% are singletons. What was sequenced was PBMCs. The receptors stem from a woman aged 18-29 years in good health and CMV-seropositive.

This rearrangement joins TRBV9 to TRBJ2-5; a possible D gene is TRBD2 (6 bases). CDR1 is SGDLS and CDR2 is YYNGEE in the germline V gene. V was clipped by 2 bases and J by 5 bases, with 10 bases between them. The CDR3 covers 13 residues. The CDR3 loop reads CASSVGRGETQYF. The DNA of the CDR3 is TGTGCCAGCAGCGTCGGGCGGGGTGAGACCCAGTACTTC.

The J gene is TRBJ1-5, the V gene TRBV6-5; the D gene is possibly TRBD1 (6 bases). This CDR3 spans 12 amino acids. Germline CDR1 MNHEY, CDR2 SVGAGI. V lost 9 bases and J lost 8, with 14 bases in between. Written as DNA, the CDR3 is TGTGCCAGTCAAAGGGGGAATGAGCCCCAGCATTTT. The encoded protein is CASQRGNEPQHF.

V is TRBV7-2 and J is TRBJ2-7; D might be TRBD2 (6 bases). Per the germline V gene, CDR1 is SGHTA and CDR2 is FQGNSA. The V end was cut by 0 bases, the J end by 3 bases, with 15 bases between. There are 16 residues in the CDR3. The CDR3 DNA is TGTGCCAGCAGCTTAGCCTTTGGTAGCGGAGACTACGAGCAGTACTTC. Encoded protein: CASSLAFGSGDYEQYF.

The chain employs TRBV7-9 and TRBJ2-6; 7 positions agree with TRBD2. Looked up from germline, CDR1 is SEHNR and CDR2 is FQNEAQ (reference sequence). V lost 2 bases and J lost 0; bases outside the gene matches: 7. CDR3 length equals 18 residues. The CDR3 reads CASSLFGGGSSGANVLTF. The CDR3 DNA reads TGTGCCAGCAGCTTATTCGGGGGAGGGAGCTCTGGGGCCAACGTCCTGACTTTC.

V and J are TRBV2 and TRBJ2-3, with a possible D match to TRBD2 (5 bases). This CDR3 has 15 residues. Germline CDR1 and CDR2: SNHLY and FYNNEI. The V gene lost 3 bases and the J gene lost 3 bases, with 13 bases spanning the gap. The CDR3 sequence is CASSEVEGWTDTQYF. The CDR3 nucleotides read TGTGCCAGCAGTGAGGTCGAGGGTTGGACAGATACGCAGTATTTT.

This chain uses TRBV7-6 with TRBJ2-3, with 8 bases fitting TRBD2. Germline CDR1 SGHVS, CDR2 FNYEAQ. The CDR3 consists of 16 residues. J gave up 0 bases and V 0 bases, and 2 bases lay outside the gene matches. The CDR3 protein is CASSLAASGSTDTQYF. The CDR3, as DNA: TGTGCCAGCAGCTTAGCTGCTAGCGGGAGCACAGATACGCAGTATTTT.

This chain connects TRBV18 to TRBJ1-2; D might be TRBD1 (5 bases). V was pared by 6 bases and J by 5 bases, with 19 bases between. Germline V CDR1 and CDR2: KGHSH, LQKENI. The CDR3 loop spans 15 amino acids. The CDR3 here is CASSPQSQGYYGYTF. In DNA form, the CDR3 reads TGTGCCAGCTCGCCCCAGTCCCAGGGTTATTATGGCTACACCTTC. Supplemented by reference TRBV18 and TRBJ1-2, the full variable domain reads NAGVMQNPRHLVRRRGQEARLRCSPMKGHSHVYWYRQLPEEGLKFMVYLQKENIIDESGMPKERFSAEFPKEGPSILRIQQVVRGDSAAYFCASSPQSQGYYGYTFGSGTRLTVV.

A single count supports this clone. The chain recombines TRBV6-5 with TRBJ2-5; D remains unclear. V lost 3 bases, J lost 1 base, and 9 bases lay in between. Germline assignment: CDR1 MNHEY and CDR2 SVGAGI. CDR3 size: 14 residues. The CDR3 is CASSYGGSQETQYF. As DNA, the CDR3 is TGTGCCAGCAGTTATGGTGGCAGCCAAGAGACCCAGTACTTC.

CDR3 protein: CASSRTGINYGYTF. CDR3 DNA sequence: TGTGCCAGCAGCCGGACAGGGATAAACTATGGCTACACCTTC. The chain links TRBV7-2 to TRBJ1-2; 8 nucleotides agree with TRBD1. V lost 5 bases and J lost 2; bases outside the gene matches: 4. CDR3 length: 14 residues. Germline V CDR1 and CDR2: SGHTA, FQGNSA.

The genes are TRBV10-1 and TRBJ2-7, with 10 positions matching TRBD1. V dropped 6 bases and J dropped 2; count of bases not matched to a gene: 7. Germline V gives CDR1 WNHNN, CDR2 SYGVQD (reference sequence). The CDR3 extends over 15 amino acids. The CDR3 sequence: CASSPGTGAPYEQYF. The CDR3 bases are TGCGCCAGCAGCCCCGGGACAGGGGCACCCTACGAGCAGTACTTC.

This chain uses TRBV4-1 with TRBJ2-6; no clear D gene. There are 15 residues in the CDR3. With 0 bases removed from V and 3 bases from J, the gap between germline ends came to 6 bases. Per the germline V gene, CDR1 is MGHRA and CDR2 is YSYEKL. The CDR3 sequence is CASSQDAFGANVLTF. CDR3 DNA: TGCGCCAGCAGCCAAGATGCGTTTGGGGCCAACGTCCTGACTTTC.

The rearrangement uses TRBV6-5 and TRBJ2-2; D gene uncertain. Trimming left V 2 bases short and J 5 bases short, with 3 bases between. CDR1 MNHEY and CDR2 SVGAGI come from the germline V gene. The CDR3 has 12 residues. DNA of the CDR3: TGTGCCAGCAGTTACGAGACCGGGGAGCTGTTTTTT. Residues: CASSYETGELFF.

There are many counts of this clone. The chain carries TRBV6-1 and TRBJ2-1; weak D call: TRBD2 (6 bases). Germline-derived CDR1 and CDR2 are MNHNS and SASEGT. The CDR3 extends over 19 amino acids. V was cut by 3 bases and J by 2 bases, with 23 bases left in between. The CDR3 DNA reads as TGTGCCAGCAGTGATAAGCTAGCGAAGCCGGGGAAGACCTACAATGAGCAGTTCTTC. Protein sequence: CASSDKLAKPGKTYNEQFF.

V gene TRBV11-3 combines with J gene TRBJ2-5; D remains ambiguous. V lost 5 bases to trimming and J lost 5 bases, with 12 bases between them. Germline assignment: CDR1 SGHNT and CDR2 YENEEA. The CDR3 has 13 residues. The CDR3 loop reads CASSPGSGETQYF. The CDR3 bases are TGTGCCAGCAGCCCCGGGTCGGGTGAGACCCAGTACTTC.